This T cell receptor (beta chain) was obtained from a study of cytomegalovirus exposure and HLA in healthy donors. Broader study findings: Clusters of TCRs from the first cohort tended to co-occur in the 120 or so validation repertoires (as a later analysis found). Published work reported that the classifier diagnosed cytomegalovirus status with high specificity and sensitivity.

The CDR3 has 16 residues. Germline loops: CDR1 SGHTA, CDR2 FQGNSA. Between the trimmed V and J ends, which lost 1 base and 0 bases, there was a span of 10 bases. From the roughly 110-subject validation cohort, which was separate from the roughly 690-subject first cohort, the donors were drawn. The assay was immunoSEQ multiplex PCR, and TCRdb's table has in-frame clones only and misses some. The sample lists around 150,000 clones, almost 90% occurring once. As to this clone: What it recognizes is unknown.

The sequenced sample consisted of PBMCs. V and J are TRBV7-2 and TRBJ2-4; D might be TRBD2 (6 bases). The source of this sequence is a woman aged 18-29 years in good health and CMV-seropositive. CDR3 loop: CASSLDRGLAKNIQYF. The CDR3 bases are TGTGCCAGCAGCTTAGATCGGGGACTAGCCAAAAACATTCAGTACTTC.